Listed here is a single T cell receptor (beta chain). These data are taken from a study of CD8+ T cells in alopecia areata. Investigators isolated RNA and reverse transcribed it into cDNA to act as the sequencing template. Profiling relied on immunoSEQ multiplex PCR, and the TCRdb table lists in-frame clones only, not all of them. The profile shows 90,000 to 100,000 clones, over 40% of them singletons. The germline CDR1 and CDR2 sequences are SQVTM and ANQGSEA. The V and J ends lost 6 bases and 6 bases, in that order; junction bases with no gene match: 8. The CDR3 is made up of 12 amino acids. This sequence joins TRBV29-1 and TRBJ2-7, with TRBD1 matching over 7 bases. The receptor comes from a human donor with alopecia areata. The specimen sequenced was CD4+ T cells sorted from blood. CDR3 sequence (DNA): TGCAGCGTCGGGACAGACGGCTTCGAGCAGTACTTC. The encoded protein is CSVGTDGFEQYF.